What follows is one T cell receptor beta chain and its context. Its matching antigen is unknown. V was clipped by 1 base and J by 4 bases, with 12 bases between them. Germline V gene data show CDR1 as SGHRS and CDR2 as YFSETQ. The CDR3 sequence is 14 residues long. Noted time point: persistent/refractory GD, antithyroid drugs over 5 years with positive TRAb. There was RNA extracted from PBMCs, and the TCR library was made from it. The data originate from a study of regulatory T cells in long-lasting Graves disease. Combining iRepertoire HTBI primers with Arm-PCR of CDR3 regions, the authors built TCR beta libraries. Via MiXCR, TCRdb re-called the multiplex PCR reads, giving one row per CDR3 protein. The data contain roughly 300,000 distinct CDR3 sequences, approximately 20% of them singletons. Study-level points and caveats: Newly diagnosed patients shared about a thousand public clonotypes; persistent patients shared approximately 2,700.

This TCR was recovered from a female donor with Graves disease. This specimen was peripheral blood mononuclear cells (PBMCs), taken when the disease was refractory, from a patient treated with antithyroid drugs. This chain connects TRBV5-1 to TRBJ2-7; possible D gene TRBD2, 6 bases. The CDR3 sequence: CASSLQGGMYEQYF. DNA of the CDR3: TGCGCCAGCAGCTTGCAGGGAGGAATGTACGAGCAGTACTTC. Looking up the rest from reference TRBV5-1 and TRBJ2-7 gives the full variable domain: KAGVTQTPRYLIKTRGQQVTLSCSPISGHRSVSWYQQTPGQGLQFLFEYFSETQRNKGNFPGRFSGRQFSNSRSEMNVSTLELGDSALYLCASSLQGGMYEQYFGPGTRLTVT.